Below, 6 T cell receptor beta chains from the same sample are listed, as sequenced in a study of blood T cell repertoires in COVID-19 (dated by TCRdb to 2020 to 2022). The library was built by means of the immunoSEQ multiplex PCR assay. TCRdb obtained this table from immuneACCESS and retained in-frame rearrangements with V and J assigned. These tables miss some clones; where compared with another copy, unresolved V genes account for less than half of the shortfall, and the remainder is unexplained. The sample table lists around 470,000 clones, roughly 89% of them with a count of one. About 0.91% of the sample goes to the ten largest clones. The sample taken for sequencing was peripheral blood. The receptors shown here come from a man younger than 35 with COVID-19, enrolled during active disease.

The chain combines TRBV10-3 with TRBJ1-5; tentative D call: TRBD1 (5 bases). V lost 10 bases and J lost 3, with 25 bases in between. The CDR3 totals 17 residues. The germline CDR1 and CDR2 sequences are ENHRY and SYGVKD. DNA of the CDR3: TGTGCCACGCAGGACCCCCAGGGCCACAACCACAATCAGCCCCAGCATTTT. Its protein is CATQDPQGHNHNQPQHF.

V usage is TRBV3-1 (or the pseudogene TRBV3-2) and J usage is TRBJ2-5, with 7 bases identical to TRBD1. Trimming removed 4 bases from V and 3 bases from J; junction bases left unmatched: 5. The germline V gene encodes CDR1 LGHDT and CDR2 YNNKEL (reference sequence). The CDR3 is 14 residues long. For the CDR3, the DNA is TGTGCCAGCAGCCGAAGTGGGACAGAAGAGACCCAGTACTTC. Encoded protein: CASSRSGTEETQYF.

The chain combines TRBV2 with TRBJ2-5; 9 positions agree with TRBD1. The germline V gene has CDR1 SNHLY and CDR2 FYNNEI. J gave up 2 bases and V 4 bases, and 5 bases lay outside the gene matches. The CDR3 is made up of 15 amino acids. The CDR3 protein is CASSGSGTGQETQYF. The CDR3 DNA is TGTGCCAGCAGTGGTTCCGGGACAGGGCAAGAGACCCAGTACTTC.

In DNA form, the CDR3 reads TGTGCCTGGAGCAGGGCGAGCAATCAGCCCCAGCATTTT. Its translation: CAWSRASNQPQHF. This rearrangement joins TRBV30 to TRBJ1-5; TRBD1 is a possible D gene (5 bases). The CDR3 totals 13 residues. Trimming cost V 3 bases and J 1 base, with 7 bases left between them. Looked up from germline, CDR1 is GTSNPN and CDR2 is SVGIG (reference sequence).

This chain links TRBV7-6 with TRBJ2-5; TRBD2 matches at 9 bases. This CDR3 has 16 residues. V gave up 0 bases and J gave up 5 bases; unmatched junction bases: 7. CDR1 is SGHVS, CDR2 FNYEAQ, per germline. The CDR3 DNA follows: TGTGCCAGCAGCTTAGCGCGGGCGGGGGGGCAGGAGACCCAGTACTTC. This codes for CASSLARAGGQETQYF.

The chain employs TRBV6-5 and TRBJ2-2; the match to TRBD1 covers 8 bases. Germline CDR1 reads MNHEY; CDR2 reads SVGAGI. V trimming: 2 bases; J trimming: 8 bases; junction bases outside the gene matches: 7. The CDR3 runs 15 residues. The CDR3 region is CASSYGQGAEGELFF. The CDR3, as DNA: TGTGCCAGCAGTTACGGTCAGGGGGCTGAAGGGGAGCTGTTTTTT.